This is a list of T cell receptor beta chains from one sample in a study of T cells in Graves' hyperthyroidism and ophthalmopathy. TCRdb itself ran the multiplex PCR reads through MiXCR, one entry per CDR3 protein. The repertoire holds a few hundred thousand distinct CDR3 sequences, with roughly 14% as singletons. Sequenced input: blood. Receptors originate from a woman aged 25 to 39 with Graves' hyperthyroidism. Each CDR3 is given with its conserved first and last residue. A D gene is named only where the DNA matches it firmly. Clone size appears in some rows only: once, few, many, or a class for an expanded clone.

TRBV20-1	TRBJ2-7	-	many	TGCAGTGCTAGAGATACAGCATCCTACGAGCAGTACTTC	CSARDTASYEQYF
TRBV30	TRBJ2-7	-	many	TGTGCCTGGAGTGTACTGAGCTCCTACGAGCAGTACTTC	CAWSVLSSYEQYF
TRBV2	TRBJ1-5	-	many	TGTGCCAGCAGCGAACAAACAGCCTCTTCTATGGGTTTAGCGGATCAGCCCCAGCATTTT	CASSEQTASSMGLADQPQHF
TRBV30	TRBJ2-7	-	-	TGTGCCTGGAGCTTAGGGCGGGGCTTCTACGAGCAGTACTTC	CAWSLGRGFYEQYF
TRBV4-1	TRBJ1-1	-	-	TGCGCCAGCGGGGGGAGGGTTAACACTGAAGCTTTCTTT	CASGGRVNTEAFF
TRBV6-5	TRBJ2-1	TRBD2	few	TGTGCCAGCAGTTACGCTAGCGGGACCCCCGCGCATGAGCAGTTCTTC	CASSYASGTPAHEQFF
TRBV27	TRBJ1-2	-	few	TGTGCCAGCAGTTTACATGGGTCTAACTATGGCTACACCTTC	CASSLHGSNYGYTF
TRBV7-9	TRBJ1-1	-	-	TGTGCCAGCAACTTACGGACGGGGGACACTGAAGCTTTCTTT	CASNLRTGDTEAFF
TRBV20-1	TRBJ2-7	TRBD2	many	TGCAGTGGGATTAGGGCGGGAGACGACTACGAGCAGTACTTC	CSGIRAGDDYEQYF
TRBV7-9	TRBJ1-1	-	-	TGTGCCAGCAGCTTAGGGGACTGGAACACTGAAGCTTTCTTT	CASSLGDWNTEAFF
TRBV20-1	TRBJ1-5	TRBD1	few	TGCAGTGCTAGAGATCCTGGGACAGGGGGCGCGGGGCCCAATCAGCCCCAGCATTTT	CSARDPGTGGAGPNQPQHF
TRBV30	TRBJ2-7	-	many	TGTGCCTGGAGTCCCAATTACGAGCAGTACTTC	CAWSPNYEQYF
TRBV6-2/TRBV6-3	TRBJ2-7	-	many	TGTGCCAGCAGTTACTCGGCGGTAGCGCACGAGCAGTACTTC	CASSYSAVAHEQYF
TRBV27	TRBJ1-1	-	many	TGTGCCAGCAGCCGCCCTAACACTGAAGCTTTCTTT	CASSRPNTEAFF
TRBV20-1	TRBJ2-2	TRBD1	-	TGCAGTGCTAGAGGATCAATACTGGGACAGGCGAGTACCGGGGAGCTGTTTTTT	CSARGSILGQASTGELFF
TRBV7-2	TRBJ2-7	-	many	TGTGCCAGCAGCTTAGATGGTAGCGGAGCCGACGAGCAGTACTTC	CASSLDGSGADEQYF
TRBV6-1	TRBJ2-7	TRBD1	many	TGTGCCAGCAGGACCGGGACAGAGAACTCCTACGAGCAGTACTTC	CASRTGTENSYEQYF
TRBV7-3	TRBJ2-1	TRBD2	few	TGTGCCAGCAGCAAAGGACTAGCGGGAGAACTCGGGCAGTTCTTC	CASSKGLAGELGQFF
TRBV18	TRBJ1-2	-	-	TGTGCCAGCTCACCTCTTGACTTGGATGGCTACACCTTC	CASSPLDLDGYTF
TRBV27	TRBJ1-4	TRBD1	many	TGTGCCAGCAGTCCGGGACTACAGGGGGCTAATGAAAAACTGTTTTTT	CASSPGLQGANEKLFF
TRBV3-1	TRBJ2-7	-	many	TGTGCCAGCAGCCAAGGACCGGGACGGTCCTACGAGCAGTACTTC	CASSQGPGRSYEQYF
TRBV7-2	TRBJ1-2	-	-	TGTGCCAGCAGCCCGACGAGCGGGGTTAACTATGGCTACACCTTC	CASSPTSGVNYGYTF
TRBV9	TRBJ1-4	-	few	TGTGCCAGCAGCGTAGCCTGGGGGCAGTGGGAAAAACTGTTTTTT	CASSVAWGQWEKLFF
TRBV5-1	TRBJ2-2	TRBD2	few	TGCGCCAGCAGCCGGACTAGCGGGAGTACGAACACCGGGGAGCTGTTTTTT	CASSRTSGSTNTGELFF
TRBV24-1	TRBJ1-2	TRBD1	-	TGTGCCACCAGAGGCAGGGGGGAGATCAACTATGGCTACACCTTC	CATRGRGEINYGYTF
TRBV11-1	TRBJ2-4	TRBD2	many	TGTGCCAGCAGCTCTGGGGCTAGCGGTAACATTCAGTACTTC	CASSSGASGNIQYF
TRBV9	TRBJ2-1	-	-	TGTGCCAGCAGCGTAGGGCGGGTGGTCGATGAGCAGCTCTTC	CASSVGRVVDEQLF
TRBV27	TRBJ1-2	-	few	TGTGCCAGCAGCCGAACACCCTCCAGGGGACATGACTATGGCTACACCTTC	CASSRTPSRGHDYGYTF
TRBV24-1	TRBJ1-6	-	many	TGTGCCACCAGTGATTTTACGGCCACAGGGCGATCACCCCTCCACTTT	CATSDFTATGRSPLHF
TRBV12-3/TRBV12-4	TRBJ2-2	TRBD2	-	TGTGCCAGCAGTTTCCTAGCGGGAGGGCCGTCCGGGGAGCTGTTTTTT	CASSFLAGGPSGELFF
TRBV19	TRBJ2-3	-	-	TGTGCCAGTAGTGCCGCAGGGGTTGGAACAGATACGCAGTATTTT	CASSAAGVGTDTQYF
TRBV2	TRBJ2-1	TRBD2	many	TGTGCCAGCAGTGACGGGGCGGGAGGGCCGGGCAATGAGCAGTTCTTC	CASSDGAGGPGNEQFF
TRBV6-2/TRBV6-3	TRBJ2-5	-	many	TGTGCCAGCAGCGGACAGTTAGAGACCCAGTACTTC	CASSGQLETQYF
TRBV6-1	TRBJ2-1	TRBD2	-	TGTGCCAGCAACGGAGCGGGGATAACCTACAATGAGCAGTTCTTC	CASNGAGITYNEQFF
TRBV6-1	TRBJ1-2	-	many	TGTGCCAGCACCTGGACAGTCTATGGCTACACCTTC	CASTWTVYGYTF
TRBV6-5	TRBJ1-2	-	-	TGTGCCAGCAGTTACTCTAACAGGGTGGGGGATGGCTACACCTTC	CASSYSNRVGDGYTF